Following are 21 T cell receptor beta chains from one sample sequenced in a study of T cell responses to AZD1222 COVID-19 vaccine. Some clones are missing from TCRdb's copy, which holds only in-frame ones; the method was immunoSEQ multiplex PCR. The sample lists 75,000 to 100,000 clones, roughly 85% occurring once. The sample in question was peripheral blood, obtained on day 0 of AZD1222 vaccination. Every receptor here comes from an adult in good health.

This chain joins TRBV29-1 and TRBJ2-3, with D perhaps given as TRBD1 or TRBD2 (5 bases each). Germline CDR1 and CDR2: SQVTM and ANQGSEA. The CDR3 consists of 14 residues. V shed 2 bases and J shed 1 base, with 10 bases lying between them. The CDR3 sequence: CSVERGRGTDTQYF. Written as DNA, the CDR3 is TGCAGCGTTGAAAGGGGACGGGGCACAGATACGCAGTATTTT.

This chain joins TRBV7-3 and TRBJ2-2; perhaps TRBD1 as D (5 bases). Trimming removed 1 base from V and 4 bases from J, with 10 bases in between. Germline V gene data show CDR1 as SGHTA and CDR2 as FQGTGA. This CDR3 comprises 15 residues. DNA for the CDR3: TGTGCCAGCAGCTTAAGGCAGGGTGGCACCGGGGAGCTGTTTTTT. Amino acid sequence: CASSLRQGGTGELFF.

The CDR3 sequence is CASSPTGQGALTGELFF. The CDR3 DNA reads TGCGCCAGCAGCCCAACCGGACAGGGGGCTTTAACCGGGGAGCTGTTTTTT. V usage is TRBV4-3 and J usage is TRBJ2-2; TRBD1 aligns across 11 bases. Germline CDR1 reads LGHNA; CDR2 reads YSLEER. The CDR3 has 17 residues. V shed 4 bases, J shed 5 bases, and the junction held 9 bases outside the gene matches.

The chain recombines TRBV5-1 with TRBJ2-7, with TRBD1 matching 7 bases. V trimming: 4 bases; J trimming: 3 bases; junction bases outside the gene matches: 13. Per germline, CDR1 SGHRS and CDR2 YFSETQ. This CDR3 region has 16 residues. CDR3 loop: CASSPLGQVTLYEQYF. The DNA for the CDR3 is TGCGCCAGCAGCCCCCTAGGACAGGTGACCCTCTACGAGCAGTACTTC.

The V and J genes are TRBV7-6 and TRBJ2-3; either TRBD1 or TRBD2 may fit D (5 bases each). CDR3 length: 15 amino acids. V was pared by 5 bases and J by 4 bases, with 16 bases between. Germline lookup yields CDR1 SGHVS and CDR2 FNYEAQ. This chain's CDR3 is CASSSTGTLADTQYF. CDR3 coding DNA: TGTGCCAGCAGCAGTACCGGGACGTTGGCAGATACGCAGTATTTT.

The V and J genes are TRBV27 and TRBJ1-1, with D tentatively TRBD1 (6 bases). This CDR3 comprises 15 residues. Per germline, CDR1 MNHEY and CDR2 SMNVEV (reference sequence). The V end was cut by 2 bases, the J end by 6 bases, with 16 bases between. CDR3 residues: CASSLRDNLRSEAFF. As DNA, the CDR3 is TGTGCCAGCAGTTTACGGGACAACCTACGCTCTGAAGCTTTCTTT.

The J gene is TRBJ2-1, the V gene TRBV9; 9 bases match TRBD2. The trim removed 0 bases at V and 3 bases at J, leaving 10 bases unmatched. The CDR3 runs to 18 residues. Germline values: CDR1 SGDLS, CDR2 YYNGEE. The CDR3 nucleotides are TGTGCCAGCAGCGTAGCGGGTAGCGGGGGAGTAAACTACAATGAGCAGTTCTTC. Translated: CASSVAGSGGVNYNEQFF.

There are a few counts of this clone. The chain uses TRBV13 and TRBJ2-7; the match to TRBD1 covers 8 bases. Germline lookup yields CDR1 PRHDT and CDR2 FYEKMQ (reference sequence). V shed 0 bases, J shed 7 bases, and the junction held 14 bases outside the gene matches. The CDR3 contains 17 residues. The CDR3 sequence: CASSLGLAGGALGEQYF. As DNA, the CDR3 is TGTGCCAGCAGCTTAGGCCTCGCAGGGGGCGCCTTGGGGGAGCAGTACTTC.

The chain couples TRBV19 to TRBJ2-1; 11 nucleotides agree with TRBD2. Germline CDR1 reads LNHDA; CDR2 reads SQIVND (reference sequence). V trimming: 3 bases; J trimming: 6 bases; junction bases outside the gene matches: 4. The CDR3 is 15 amino acids. CDR3 amino acids: CASSIVLAGGNEQFF. The DNA of the CDR3 is TGTGCCAGTAGTATTGTCCTAGCGGGGGGCAATGAGCAGTTCTTC.

V gene TRBV18 combines with J gene TRBJ1-2; no clear D. V was pared by 6 bases and J by 7 bases, with 18 bases between. The germline V gene encodes CDR1 KGHSH and CDR2 LQKENI. The CDR3 totals 14 residues. CDR3 nucleotides: TGTGCCAGCTCGCCAGGTGACACCTCTCCTGGCTACACCTTC. This sequence encodes CASSPGDTSPGYTF.

V is TRBV11-2 and J is TRBJ1-3, with no clear D. V lost 4 bases and J 8 bases, leaving 12 bases between the germline ends. Germline CDR1 and CDR2: SGHAT and FQNNGV. The length of the CDR3 is 13 residues. The CDR3: CASSYWLSDTIYF. In DNA form, the CDR3 reads TGTGCCAGCAGCTACTGGCTTAGTGACACCATATATTTT. The full variable domain, in which reference TRBV11-2 and TRBJ1-3 provide the parts outside the CDR3, is EAGVAQSPRYKIIEKRQSVAFWCNPISGHATLYWYQQILGQGPKLLIQFQNNGVVDDSQLPKDRFSAERLKGVDSTLKIQPAKLEDSAVYLCASSYWLSDTIYFGEGSWLTVV.

This clone was seen more than once but under ten times. This chain's CDR3 is CASRPTGGKGSPLHF. CDR3 bases: TGTGCCAGCAGACCCACAGGGGGTAAGGGTTCACCCCTCCACTTT. This chain links TRBV9 with TRBJ1-6, with 8 bases fitting TRBD1. The CDR3 loop spans 15 amino acids. V dropped 5 bases and J dropped 9; count of bases not matched to a gene: 10. CDR1 and CDR2 (germline): SGDLS, YYNGEE.

This chain joins TRBV24-1 and TRBJ2-1; 7 bases line up with TRBD2. Germline values: CDR1 KGHDR, CDR2 SFDVKD. V lost 5 bases and J lost 3; bases outside the gene matches: 9. The CDR3 runs 16 residues. CDR3 residues: CATSGSRGVNYNEQFF. The CDR3 bases are TGTGCCACCAGTGGTAGTCGGGGGGTCAACTACAATGAGCAGTTCTTC.

This clone was detected only a few times. The V gene is TRBV24-1, the J gene TRBJ1-3, with a possible D match to TRBD1 (5 bases). CDR1 KGHDR and CDR2 SFDVKD come from the germline V gene. There are 14 residues in the CDR3. Deletions cut 3 bases from V and 2 bases from J, with 7 bases between. The CDR3 region has the DNA TGTGCCACCAGTGATCGGGGGGCTGGAAACACCATATATTTT. Its translation is CATSDRGAGNTIYF.

CDR3 bases: TGTGCCAGCAACCCTCGAGCGGGGGCGCGTGAGCAGTTCTTC. Translation: CASNPRAGAREQFF. The rearrangement uses TRBV7-2 and TRBJ2-1; 8 bases are shared with TRBD2. The V and J ends lost 7 bases and 9 bases, in that order; junction bases with no gene match: 11. The CDR3 has 14 amino acids. Germline V gene data show CDR1 as SGHTA and CDR2 as FQGNSA.

About this clone: This CDR3 is missing its conserved last phenylalanine or tryptophan, likely due to a read error. The DNA is omitted, as the CDR3 cannot be located on it reliably, and the CDR3 follows TCRdb's listing. This chain uses TRBV6-1 with TRBJ2-7; TRBD1, the table's D call, was not compared with the DNA. CDR1 and CDR2 from the germline V gene are MNHNS and SASEGT. The CDR3 has 10 amino acids, counting both end residues. The chain's CDR3 is CASSEPPGGN.

The chain couples TRBV28 to TRBJ2-2; D may correspond to TRBD1 or TRBD2 (5 bases each). The CDR3 totals 17 residues. The V gene's germline CDR1 is MDHEN and CDR2 SYDVKM. Trimming took 2 bases from V and 5 from J, leaving 18 bases between them. CDR3 nucleotides: TGTGCCAGCAGTTTAGGTGGGGCGGGCATACCAACCGGGGAGCTGTTTTTT. This encodes CASSLGGAGIPTGELFF.

J is TRBJ1-2 and V is TRBV19, with TRBD1 identical over 12 bases. Germline V CDR1 and CDR2: LNHDA, SQIVND (reference sequence). CDR3 length equals 15 residues. Losses at the gene ends were 10 bases for V and 4 bases for J; bases not matched to a gene: 10. This CDR3 reads CATRDRGRLTYGYTF. The CDR3 region has the DNA TGTGCCACCCGGGACAGGGGGCGCCTGACCTATGGCTACACCTTC.

V is TRBV7-3 and J is TRBJ2-5; D is perhaps TRBD1 (6 bases). Per the germline V gene, CDR1 is SGHTA and CDR2 is FQGTGA. V lost 5 bases and J 1 base, leaving 8 bases between the germline ends. The CDR3 sequence is 13 residues long. The DNA of the CDR3 is TGTGCCAGCAGCCGAGGGGGCCAAGAGACCCAGTACTTC. It yields the protein CASSRGGQETQYF.

The V call is TRBV21-1, the J call TRBJ2-1; the D call TRBD1 from the table was never checked on the DNA. TRBV21-1 is recorded as a pseudogene. The CDR3 extends over 8 amino acids. In DNA, the CDR3 is TGTGCCAGCATCCAGGGGTTCTTC. Translating it yields CASIQGFF.

In DNA, the CDR3 is TGTGCCAGCAGCTTAGCTTTCCAGCTTCCCTATGGCTACACCTTC. This gives the protein CASSLAFQLPYGYTF. The chain combines TRBV7-3 with TRBJ1-2; no firm D call. Germline assignment: CDR1 SGHTA and CDR2 FQGTGA. V gave up 2 bases and J gave up 4 bases, with 14 bases separating them. The CDR3 consists of 15 residues.